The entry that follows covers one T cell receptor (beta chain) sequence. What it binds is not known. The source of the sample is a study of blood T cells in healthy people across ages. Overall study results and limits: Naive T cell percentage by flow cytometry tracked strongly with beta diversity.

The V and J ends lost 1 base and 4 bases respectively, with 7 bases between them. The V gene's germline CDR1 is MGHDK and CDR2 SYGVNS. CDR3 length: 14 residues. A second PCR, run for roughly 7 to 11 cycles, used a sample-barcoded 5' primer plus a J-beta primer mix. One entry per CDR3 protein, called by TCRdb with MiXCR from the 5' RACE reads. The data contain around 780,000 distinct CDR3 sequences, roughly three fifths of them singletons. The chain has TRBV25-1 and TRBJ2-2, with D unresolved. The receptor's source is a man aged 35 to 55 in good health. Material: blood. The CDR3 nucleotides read TGTGCCAGCAGTGAATCTACAGCCACCGGGGAGCTGTTTTTT. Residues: CASSESTATGELFF.